A selection of T cell receptor beta chains follows, all from one sample in a study of cytomegalovirus exposure and HLA in healthy donors. Method: immunoSEQ multiplex PCR; TCRdb's copy keeps in-frame clones and lacks some. The data show about 180,000 clones, roughly 84% seen once. Sequencing was carried out using PBMCs. The receptors come from a boy between 2 and 10 years old in good health and CMV-seronegative. Each CDR3 is given with its conserved first and last residue. Each record gives: clone size, V gene, D gene, J gene, CDR3 DNA, CDR3 protein. The D gene is left open where the match is weak. For some rows the clone size is stated as once, few or many, or as a class when expanded; others skip it.

.,TRBV2,.,TRBJ2-3,TGTGCCAGCAGTAGAACCAGGGACACAGATACGCAGTATTTT,CASSRTRDTDTQYF
.,TRBV19,TRBD1,TRBJ1-2,TGTGCCAGTAGTTCCTCCGGGACAGGCGTCTATGGCTACACCTTC,CASSSSGTGVYGYTF
.,TRBV7-6,.,TRBJ2-6,TGTGCCAGCAGCTACAGAATCTCTGGGGCCAACGTCCTGACTTTC,CASSYRISGANVLTF
.,TRBV7-8,.,TRBJ1-1,TGTGCCAGCAGCTTCTCCAGGGACTTGACTGAAGCTTTCTTT,CASSFSRDLTEAFF
.,TRBV6-5,.,TRBJ1-1,TGTGCCAGCTGGGGGGGAACTGAAGCTTTCTTT,CASWGGTEAFF
few,TRBV6-6,TRBD2,TRBJ2-3,TGTGCCAGCAGTAAGCTAGCGGGAGGGCCCGATACGCAGTATTTT,CASSKLAGGPDTQYF
.,TRBV5-1,TRBD1,TRBJ1-4,TGCGCCAGCAGCTTGGGACAGGGGGTAGAAAAACTGTTTTTT,CASSLGQGVEKLFF
.,TRBV2,TRBD2,TRBJ2-3,TGTGCCAGCAAGAGAGGCGGGGGGCTTAGAACAGATACGCAGTATTTT,CASKRGGGLRTDTQYF
few,TRBV10-3,.,TRBJ1-1,TGTGCCATCATGTCAGCGGGGGCGAACACTGAAGCTTTCTTT,CAIMSAGANTEAFF
once,TRBV6-1,TRBD1,TRBJ2-2,TGTGCCAGCAGTGCAACAGGGGGCGCGGCGAGCGGGGAGCTGTTTTTT,CASSATGGAASGELFF
.,TRBV15,TRBD2,TRBJ2-2,TGTGCCACCAGCGAGGGACTAGATCTTCTCACCGGGGAGCTGTTTTTT,CATSEGLDLLTGELFF